This TCR beta chain emerged from a study of spatial heterogeneity in lung cancer. Study-wide context: The study found that TCR transcript counts in tumor regions correlated strongly with a matched bulk RNA-seq T cell module score.

This CDR3 contains 18 residues. V was trimmed by 1 base and J by 4 bases, leaving 22 bases between them. Per germline, CDR1 LGHNA and CDR2 YSLEER. Time point here: sample taken at primary tumor resection. Samples were donated by 72 untreated early-stage non-small cell lung cancer patients. Unsorted whole RNA of tumor, nontumor lung or frozen PBMC was sequenced. This clonotype is medium-sized by share. Its antigen is not known. MiXCR, applied by TCRdb to the 5' RACE reads, yields one record per CDR3 protein. The sample lists around 9,900 distinct CDR3 sequences, under 6.5% seen once, with roughly 7% in the top ten. The study, taken as a whole, reports: Counts of expanded intratumoral alpha and beta TCRs tracked tumor mutation counts.

The sequence derives from a female donor with early-stage non-small cell lung cancer. Here the sequenced sample was lung tumor tissue, taken at surgery. The rearrangement links TRBV4-3 to TRBJ1-2; tentative D call: TRBD1 (5 bases). The CDR3 DNA is TGCGCCAGCAGCCAAGTTAGGAGGGGCCTCCTGGCGTGCTATGGCTACACCTTC. Its protein is CASSQVRRGLLACYGYTF.